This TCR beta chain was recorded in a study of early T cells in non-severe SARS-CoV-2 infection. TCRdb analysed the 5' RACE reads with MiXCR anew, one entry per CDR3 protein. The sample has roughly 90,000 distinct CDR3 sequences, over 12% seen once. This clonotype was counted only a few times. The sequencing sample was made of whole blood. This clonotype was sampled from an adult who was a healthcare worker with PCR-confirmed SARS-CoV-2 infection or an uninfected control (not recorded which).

The CDR3 coding sequence is TGCAGTGCTTTGAGCGGGATGGGCCAAGAGACCCAGTACTTC. Translated, it gives CSALSGMGQETQYF. The V and J genes are TRBV20-1 and TRBJ2-5, with 7 bases matching TRBD2. Germline values: CDR1 DFQATT, CDR2 SNEGSKA (reference sequence). V was pared by 5 bases and J by 1 base, with 7 bases of the junction left unmatched. The CDR3 consists of 14 residues.